Listed below are T cell receptor beta chains from one sample, sequenced in a study of T-cell reconstitution after alpha-beta-depleted transplantation in children. TCRdb re-called the PCR reads with MiXCR, one entry per CDR3 protein. Here the sample spans a few hundred thousand distinct CDR3 sequences, around 46% being singletons. Sample: PBMCs, taken before TCRalphabeta/CD19-depleted stem cell transplant. The receptors originated from a girl aged 2-9 years with aplastic anemia, due to receive a stem cell transplant. Both conserved end residues are part of each CDR3. D genes are given only for firm matches. A row's size may be missing; if present it is once, few, many or a size class.

clone_size,j_call,v_call,d_call,cdr3_aa,cdr3_nt
many,TRBJ2-5,TRBV15,NA,CATSRVAGSEGETQYF,TGTGCCACCAGCAGAGTCGCGGGATCAGAAGGAGAGACCCAGTACTTC
few,TRBJ2-7,TRBV2,TRBD2,CASSQRGLAGVEQYF,TGTGCCAGCAGCCAACGAGGACTAGCGGGAGTCGAGCAGTACTTC
many,TRBJ2-3,TRBV20-1,TRBD1,CSAGQGARTDTQYF,TGCAGTGCGGGACAGGGGGCGAGGACAGATACGCAGTATTTT
NA,TRBJ2-7,TRBV12-3/TRBV12-4,TRBD2,CASSLSGGRWEQYF,TGTGCCAGCAGTTTATCGGGAGGTCGATGGGAGCAGTACTTC
NA,TRBJ2-5,TRBV11-2,NA,CASSSIRVRVRETQYF,TGTGCCAGCAGCTCCATCAGGGTTCGAGTTCGAGAGACCCAGTACTTC
many,TRBJ1-3,TRBV5-1,NA,CASSLEGHGNTIYF,TGCGCCAGCAGCTTGGAGGGTCATGGAAACACCATATATTTT
many,TRBJ2-6,TRBV28,NA,CASSLATGANVLTF,TGTGCCAGCAGTTTAGCAACTGGGGCCAACGTCCTGACTTTC
NA,TRBJ2-1,TRBV3-1,TRBD1,CASSQGTGGINEQFF,TGTGCCAGCAGCCAAGGGACAGGGGGCATCAATGAGCAGTTCTTC
NA,TRBJ2-7,TRBV20-1,TRBD2,CSARGGVSYEQYF,TGCAGTGCTAGGGGGGGGGTCTCCTACGAGCAGTACTTC
NA,TRBJ1-5,TRBV12-3/TRBV12-4,NA,CASSLVPVSNQPQHF,TGTGCCAGCAGTTTAGTGCCGGTTTCTAATCAGCCCCAGCATTTT
NA,TRBJ1-1,TRBV18,NA,CASSPQENTEAFF,TGTGCCAGCTCACCTCAGGAGAACACTGAAGCTTTCTTT